This T cell receptor (beta chain) is from a study of graft-versus-host responses after intestinal transplantation (dated by TCRdb to about 2021). In terms of the full investigation: The transplants that recipients got were multivisceral, liver-intestinal, or isolated intestinal. To identify alloreactive clones, pre-transplant mixed lymphocyte reaction products were sequenced and then compared with unstimulated pre-transplant donor and recipient T cells. Instead of going to the commercial service, samples from a few later patients were sequenced in-house on an Illumina MiSeq and processed with MiXCR. Graft-versus-host and host-versus-graft alloreactive T cell clones were tracked in the graft, circulation and bone marrow after intestinal transplantation using bulk TCR-beta CDR3 sequencing. Donor T cell macrochimerism was defined as a peak of at least 4% donor T cells among recipient peripheral blood mononuclear cells. Of the approximately 24 intestinal transplant recipients enrolled in the cohort, one of whom was a retransplant, 3 patients without pretransplant specimens were excluded. Anti-thymocyte globulin induction was given to all recipients, followed by maintenance tacrolimus and steroids for approximately 3 years. The research as a whole found: The relatively low number and heterogeneity of intestinal transplant patients limited the conclusions. High GvH to HvG T cell clonal ratios were observed in the allografts of patients with donor T cell macrochimerism. Peak levels of circulating GvH clones were associated with declines in HvG clones early after transplant. GvH clones were found in recipient bone marrow, and some of the GvH clones appeared earlier in ileal mucosa or blood, which is consistent with an intestinal mucosal origin.

In regard to this clone: The clone's antigen remains unknown. No qualities accompany the bases; no much larger clone lies one base away.

Library method: the immunoSEQ multiplex PCR assay. For most patients, genomic DNA was isolated with the Qiagen DNeasy Blood and Tissue Kit and sent frozen to Adaptive Biotechnologies for TCR sequencing. Adaptive Biotechnologies carried out high-throughput TCR-beta CDR3 sequencing of genomic DNA for most patients. Under the source paper's analysis protocol: Adaptive's ImmunoSEQ software was the source of the TCR sequencing data for about 17 patients, while a few other patients were processed with MiXCR and VDJtools. To correct CD4 versus CD8 sorting errors, any sequence found in both subsets at a frequency ratio below 5:1 was removed. Because the origin of CDR3 nucleotide sequences shared between donor and recipient could not be assigned, those sequences were removed. At least 2-fold expansion over unstimulated cells and a minimum CFSE-low frequency of 0.002% (template counts) or 0.001% (read counts) were required for clones to be classified as alloreactive. Clones were considered mappable if detected in sequenced pre-transplant spleen, lymph node, or MLR CFSE-low populations of the donor or recipient. The cumulative frequency of alloreactive clones was calculated as a percentage of all sequences, weighted by copy number. TCRdb re-hosts the immuneACCESS table, in-frame sequences only. Its copies lack some clones; in the studies checked, an unresolved V gene accounts for under half of them, and the cause for the rest is not known. For V, J and clone size, that table is used; D and trimming come from the DNA. Counted in this sample were roughly 100,000 clones; roughly 93% of them appeared once. The leading ten clones occupy more than 0.95% of the sample.

The time point label here, explained by the study, means: cells obtained before transplantation from donor or recipient. CD3+CD4+ and CD3+CD8+ populations were FACS-sorted from unstimulated pre-transplant donor and recipient cells taken from spleen or lymph nodes. V drops 4 bases and J drops 0 bases, leaving 13 bases in between. Reading from cysteine to phenylalanine, the CDR3 counts 15 amino acids. Of all the DNA, just the CDR3 is kept, 45 bases in frame from base 1. The CDR1 and CDR2 encoded by the germline V gene are MGHRA and YSYEKL. The receptor was derived from a human donor who received an intestinal transplant. The sequence is built from TRBV4-1 and TRBJ2-7; the D gene is perhaps TRBD2, on 5 matching bases. This material consisted of unstimulated CD8+ T cells sorted from spleen or lymph node cells, taken before intestinal transplant. CDR3 loop: CASSRQDYLSYEQYF. The base sequence is TGCGCCAGCAGCCGCCAAGACTACCTCTCCTACGAGCAGTACTTC.